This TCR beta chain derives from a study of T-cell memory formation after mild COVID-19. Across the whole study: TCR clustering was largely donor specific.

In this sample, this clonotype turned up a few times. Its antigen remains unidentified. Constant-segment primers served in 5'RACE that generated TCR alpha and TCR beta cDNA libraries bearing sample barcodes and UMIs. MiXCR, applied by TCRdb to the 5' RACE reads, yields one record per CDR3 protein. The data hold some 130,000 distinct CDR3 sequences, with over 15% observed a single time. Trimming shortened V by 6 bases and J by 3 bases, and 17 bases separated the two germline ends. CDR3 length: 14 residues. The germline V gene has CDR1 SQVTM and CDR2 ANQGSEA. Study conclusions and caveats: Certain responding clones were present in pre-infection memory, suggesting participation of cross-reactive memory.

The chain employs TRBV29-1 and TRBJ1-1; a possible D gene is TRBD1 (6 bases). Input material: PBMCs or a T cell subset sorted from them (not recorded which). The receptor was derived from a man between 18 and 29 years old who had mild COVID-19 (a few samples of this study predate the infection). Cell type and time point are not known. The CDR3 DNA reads TGCAGCGTGCAGGGGAAGTATGGTGACACTGAAGCTTTCTTT. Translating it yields CSVQGKYGDTEAFF.